This paragraph reports one T cell receptor (beta chain). What it binds is not known. The TRB cDNA libraries were prepared by 5' RACE with UMI labels. Reanalyzing the 5' RACE reads, TCRdb keeps one entry per CDR3 protein, without DNA. The sample data list roughly 120,000 distinct CDR3 sequences. These data belong to a study of CXCR3-negative and CXCR3-positive naive CD8 T cells. General study points: Both naive subsets, CXCR3-negative and CXCR3-positive, displayed similar TRBV-TRBJ usage, unlike memory cells. Surface CD5 looked about the same in the naive subsets, so the authors worked out TCR strength from TRB CDR3 properties. CXCR3-positive naive cells carried more hydrophobic TRB CDR3s than CXCR3-negative naive cells did. In both naive subsets diversity was comparably high, whereas memory CD8+ cells showed much lower diversity.

Naive CD8+ T cells showed a CD45RO-CCR7+CD27+CD95- phenotype. The sequence was collected from a human donor in good health. Some clones in this sample may be carry-over from other donors' samples. The specimen was naive CXCR3+ CD8+ T cells from blood. Subset indicated: CD45RO-CCR7+CD27+CD95- naive CD8+ T cells expressing CXCR3 (TNR3+).

CDR3 protein: CASSFSRTNTEAFF. V and J are TRBV5-5 and TRBJ1-1. The CDR3 length is 14 residues. The germline V gene encodes CDR1 SGHKS and CDR2 YYEKEE (reference sequence).